This T cell receptor beta chain is from a study of STAT5B mutations in CD4+ large granular lymphocyte leukemia. Germline assignment: CDR1 MGHDK and CDR2 SYGVNS. This CDR3 contains 14 residues. V gave up 2 bases and J gave up 0 bases, with 8 bases separating them. Details on this clone: Its antigen is currently unknown.

Regarding the study as a whole: Compared with healthy controls (2/35), patient top clones favored TRBV06 (8/27). CD4-sorted patient repertoires seemed more clonal than healthy CD4+ repertoires.

The method was immunoSEQ multiplex PCR; TCRdb's version includes in-frame clones alone and lacks a portion of them. The sample includes fewer than 45,000 clones, roughly 85% of them seen just once. Input material: CD4+ T cells from blood buffy coats. The receptor comes from a human donor in good health. The rearrangement uses TRBV25-1 and TRBJ2-7, with D possibly TRBD1 on 5 matching bases. CDR3 sequence: CASSEGASSYEQYF. CDR3 DNA sequence: TGTGCCAGCAGTGAAGGGGCGAGCTCCTACGAGCAGTACTTC.